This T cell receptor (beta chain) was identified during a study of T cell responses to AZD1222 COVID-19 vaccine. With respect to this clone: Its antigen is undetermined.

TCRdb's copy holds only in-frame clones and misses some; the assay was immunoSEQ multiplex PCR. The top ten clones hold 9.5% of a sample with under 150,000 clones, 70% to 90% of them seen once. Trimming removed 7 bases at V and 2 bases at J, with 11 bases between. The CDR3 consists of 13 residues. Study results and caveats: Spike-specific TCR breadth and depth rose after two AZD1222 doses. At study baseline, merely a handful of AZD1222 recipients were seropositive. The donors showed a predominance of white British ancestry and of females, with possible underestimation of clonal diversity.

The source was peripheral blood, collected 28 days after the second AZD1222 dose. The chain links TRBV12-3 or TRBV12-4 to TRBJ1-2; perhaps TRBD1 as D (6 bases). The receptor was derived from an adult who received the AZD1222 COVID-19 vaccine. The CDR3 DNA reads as TGTGCCAGCACTGAAGACAGGAACTATGGCTACACCTTC. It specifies CASTEDRNYGYTF.